These T cell receptor beta chains were read from a single sample in a study of blood T cell repertoires in COVID-19. The table came from immunoSEQ multiplex PCR; TCRdb's copy has only in-frame clones and leaves some out. The data contain 150,000 to 200,000 clones, 70% to 90% of them singletons. Sequenced material: peripheral blood. Receptors were obtained from a human donor with active or convalescent COVID-19. The donor label of this sample is uncertain. CDR3s include the opening cysteine and the closing phenylalanine or tryptophan. Each record gives: V gene, clone size, CDR3 protein. Size tells how often a clone was seen (once, few, many) or the class of an expanded clone, and some rows leave it out.

V gene: TRBV6-5; clone size: .; CDR3 protein: CASAGGERIADTQYF
V gene: TRBV12-3/TRBV12-4; clone size: .; CDR3 protein: CASSNTLSGTQYF
V gene: TRBV18; clone size: .; CDR3 protein: CASSPGQGSSYEQYF
V gene: TRBV28; clone size: .; CDR3 protein: CASSSHGGVEDTQYF
V gene: TRBV5-4; clone size: .; CDR3 protein: CASSWDRGLRNYGYTF
V gene: TRBV28; clone size: .; CDR3 protein: CASQRGGAYNEQFF
V gene: TRBV7-8; clone size: .; CDR3 protein: CASSFGGRAVYNEQFF
V gene: TRBV3-1/TRBV3-2; clone size: .; CDR3 protein: CASSDNSGQPYEQYF
V gene: TRBV19; clone size: .; CDR3 protein: CASSINRLAGGPGSYEQYF
V gene: TRBV5-1; clone size: .; CDR3 protein: CASSPELAGYNEQFF
V gene: TRBV19; clone size: .; CDR3 protein: CASTGTGQETQYF
V gene: TRBV27; clone size: .; CDR3 protein: CASSLVFGGLEQFF
V gene: TRBV18; clone size: once; CDR3 protein: CASSQTGYYGYTF
V gene: TRBV7-9; clone size: .; CDR3 protein: CASSETGGGYGYTF
V gene: TRBV6-1; clone size: once; CDR3 protein: CASREAGTGRTRSGANVLTF
V gene: TRBV2; clone size: .; CDR3 protein: CASTENLPYDEQFF
V gene: TRBV6-2/TRBV6-3; clone size: .; CDR3 protein: CASSFRGLAKNIQYF
V gene: TRBV19; clone size: few; CDR3 protein: CASSIGGMTYEQYF
V gene: TRBV28; clone size: .; CDR3 protein: CASRRDFMNTEAFF
V gene: TRBV14; clone size: .; CDR3 protein: CASSQGPAGGISSYEQYF
V gene: TRBV10-3; clone size: .; CDR3 protein: CAIAGDGPINQPQHF
V gene: TRBV18; clone size: .; CDR3 protein: CASSPREQGSGELFF
V gene: TRBV19; clone size: .; CDR3 protein: CASSRSGTGYEQYF
V gene: TRBV5-1; clone size: .; CDR3 protein: CASSLSGEETQYF
V gene: TRBV2; clone size: once; CDR3 protein: CASGLTVQETQYF
V gene: TRBV15; clone size: .; CDR3 protein: CATSPRRISSGNTIYF
V gene: TRBV4-2; clone size: .; CDR3 protein: CASSPEERQGVGTGELFF
V gene: TRBV3-1/TRBV3-2; clone size: few; CDR3 protein: CASSHSGTDYGYTF
V gene: TRBV7-2; clone size: .; CDR3 protein: CASSPAGVRNEQYF
V gene: TRBV14; clone size: .; CDR3 protein: CASSPGQPSGANVLTF
V gene: TRBV9; clone size: .; CDR3 protein: CASSPQVSGTNNEQFF
V gene: TRBV14; clone size: .; CDR3 protein: CASSQGFQSGEQYF
V gene: TRBV5-5; clone size: .; CDR3 protein: CASSQGRNTEAFF
V gene: TRBV9; clone size: .; CDR3 protein: CASSKGTGIGYTF
V gene: TRBV30; clone size: few; CDR3 protein: CAWSKTGGGDEQFF
V gene: TRBV29-1; clone size: .; CDR3 protein: CSLAKGPGLQETQYF
V gene: TRBV28; clone size: .; CDR3 protein: CASRGQPYGYTF
V gene: TRBV12-3/TRBV12-4; clone size: .; CDR3 protein: CAKRAGGATQYF
V gene: TRBV24-1; clone size: .; CDR3 protein: CATSAWRGGSTDTQYF
V gene: TRBV18; clone size: .; CDR3 protein: CASSPPSQGGSIQYF
V gene: TRBV30; clone size: .; CDR3 protein: CAWSGGLAGEGDTQYF
V gene: TRBV5-1; clone size: .; CDR3 protein: CASSLWAGNNSPLHF
V gene: TRBV7-6; clone size: .; CDR3 protein: CASSWSGQGIAGELFF
V gene: TRBV9; clone size: .; CDR3 protein: CASSVLGSKQGNYNEQFF
V gene: TRBV20-1; clone size: .; CDR3 protein: CSATGVDIQYF
V gene: TRBV10-3; clone size: .; CDR3 protein: CAISLAGVGETQYF
V gene: TRBV19; clone size: .; CDR3 protein: CASSGGTGVNTGELFF
V gene: TRBV5-1; clone size: .; CDR3 protein: CASSYSSYEQYF
V gene: TRBV19; clone size: .; CDR3 protein: CASSISDRGNTIYF